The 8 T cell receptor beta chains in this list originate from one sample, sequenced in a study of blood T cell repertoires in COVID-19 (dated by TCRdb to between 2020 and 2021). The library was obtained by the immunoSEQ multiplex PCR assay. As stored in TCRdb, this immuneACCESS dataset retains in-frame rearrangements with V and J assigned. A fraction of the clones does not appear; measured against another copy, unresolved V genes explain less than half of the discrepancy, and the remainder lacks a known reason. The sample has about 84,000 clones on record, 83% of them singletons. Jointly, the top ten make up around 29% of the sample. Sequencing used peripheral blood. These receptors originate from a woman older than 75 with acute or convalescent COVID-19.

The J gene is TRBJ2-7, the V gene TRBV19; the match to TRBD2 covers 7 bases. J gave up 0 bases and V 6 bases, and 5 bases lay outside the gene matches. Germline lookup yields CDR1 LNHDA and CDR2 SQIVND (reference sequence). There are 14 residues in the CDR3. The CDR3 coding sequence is TGTGCCAGTAGCCTGGGGGGGGTCTCCTACGAGCAGTACTTC. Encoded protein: CASSLGGVSYEQYF.

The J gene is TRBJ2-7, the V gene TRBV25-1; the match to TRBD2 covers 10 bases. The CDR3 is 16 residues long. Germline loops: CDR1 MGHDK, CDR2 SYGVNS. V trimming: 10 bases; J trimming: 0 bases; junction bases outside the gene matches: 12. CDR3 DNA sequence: TGTGCCACCACTAGCGGGATTATTCAAAGCTCCTACGAGCAGTACTTC. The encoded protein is CATTSGIIQSSYEQYF.

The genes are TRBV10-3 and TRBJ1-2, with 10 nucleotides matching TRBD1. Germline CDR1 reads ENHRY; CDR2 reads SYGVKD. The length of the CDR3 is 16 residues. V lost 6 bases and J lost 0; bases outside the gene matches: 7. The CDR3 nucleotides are TGTGCCATCAGAGACGGGACAGGGGACCCTAACTATGGCTACACCTTC. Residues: CAIRDGTGDPNYGYTF.

The CDR3 loop is CASSEQDNQPQHF. CDR3 bases: TGTGCCAGCAGTGAACAGGACAATCAGCCCCAGCATTTT. The chain links TRBV6-4 to TRBJ1-5, with D tentatively TRBD1 (5 bases). This CDR3 has 13 amino acids. Deletions cut 3 bases from V and 3 bases from J, with 6 bases between. The germline V gene has CDR1 MRHNA and CDR2 SNTAGT.

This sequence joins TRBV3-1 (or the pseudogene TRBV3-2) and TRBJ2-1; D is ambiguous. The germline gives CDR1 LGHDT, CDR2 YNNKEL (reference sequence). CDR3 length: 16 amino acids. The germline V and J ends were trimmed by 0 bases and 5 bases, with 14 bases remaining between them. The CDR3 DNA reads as TGTGCCAGCAGCCAAGAGGGCGTGGGCTCACACAATGAGCAGTTCTTC. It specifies CASSQEGVGSHNEQFF.

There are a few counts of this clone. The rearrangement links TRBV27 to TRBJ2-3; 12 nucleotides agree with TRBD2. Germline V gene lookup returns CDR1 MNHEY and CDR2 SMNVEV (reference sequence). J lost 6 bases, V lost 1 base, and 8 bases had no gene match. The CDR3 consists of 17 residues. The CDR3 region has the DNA TGTGCCAGCAGTTTATGGGCTAGCGGGAGGGAGAGGGATACGCAGTATTTT. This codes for CASSLWASGRERDTQYF.

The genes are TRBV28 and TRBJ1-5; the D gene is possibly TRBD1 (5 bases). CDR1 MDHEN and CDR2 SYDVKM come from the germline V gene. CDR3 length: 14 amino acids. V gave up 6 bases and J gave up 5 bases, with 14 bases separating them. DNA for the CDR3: TGTGCCAGCAGCGTAGACACAGGATATCAGCCCCAGCATTTT. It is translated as CASSVDTGYQPQHF.

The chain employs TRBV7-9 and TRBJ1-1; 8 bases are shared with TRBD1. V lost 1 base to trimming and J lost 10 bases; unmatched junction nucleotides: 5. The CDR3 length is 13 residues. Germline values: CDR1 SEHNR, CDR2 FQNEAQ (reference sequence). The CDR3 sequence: CASSLGQGSPAFF. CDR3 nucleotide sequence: TGTGCCAGCAGCTTAGGACAGGGGAGCCCAGCTTTCTTT.